This passage covers 7 T cell receptor beta chains from one sample sequenced in a study of blood T cells in healthy people across ages (dated by TCRdb to about 2015). The receptor library was made with 5' RACE. For sequencing, an Illumina HiSeq 2500 was employed. A second PCR of 7 to 11 cycles was run with a J-beta primer mix and a sample-barcoded 5' primer. TCRdb itself trimmed the public reads at Q25 with fastp, ran MiXCR and retained productive beta chains. Every CDR3 protein is listed once, alongside the most common genes and DNA of its rows. This sample is represented by 500,000 to 550,000 distinct CDR3 sequences; 24% of them were singletons. The leading ten clones occupy just over 8.5% of the sample. This sample was shared with a second study, whose subject was T cells of mothers and their children.

The sequenced sample was blood. Receptors were obtained from a boy under 18 in good health.

The chain joins TRBV6-6 to TRBJ2-7, with TRBD1 matching over 7 bases. This CDR3 comprises 15 residues. CDR1 is MNHNY and CDR2 is SVGAGI in the germline V gene (reference sequence). Trimming cost V 0 bases and J 0 bases; bases outside gene matches: 2. This CDR3 reads CASSYSRDSSYEQYF. CDR3 sequence (DNA): TGTGCCAGCAGTTACTCAAGGGACAGCTCCTACGAGCAGTACTTC.

This chain connects TRBV6-2 or TRBV6-3 to TRBJ1-5; unclear D gene. V lost 3 bases, J lost 8 bases, and 14 bases lay in between. This CDR3 region has 14 residues. Germline CDR1 MNHEY, CDR2 SVGEGT. The CDR3 spells CASSYPGQRKPQHF. The CDR3 DNA is TGTGCCAGCAGTTATCCGGGTCAGAGAAAGCCCCAGCATTTT.

This rearrangement joins TRBV10-2 to TRBJ2-5; 7 nucleotides line up with TRBD2. Germline CDR1 reads WSHSY; CDR2 reads SAAADI. Germline trimming cut 4 bases from V and 1 base from J; bases unmatched to any gene: 6. The CDR3 totals 15 residues. This chain's CDR3 is CASSVSGTVQETQYF. The CDR3 DNA follows: TGCGCCAGCAGTGTAAGCGGGACGGTCCAAGAGACCCAGTACTTC.

In this sample, this clonotype turned up a few times. J is TRBJ2-3 and V is TRBV18; the match to TRBD2 covers 8 bases. This CDR3 region has 14 residues. V trimming: 4 bases; J trimming: 5 bases; junction bases outside the gene matches: 5. From germline, CDR1 is KGHSH and CDR2 LQKENI. The CDR3, as DNA: TGTGCCAGCTCACGTACTAGCGGAGTAGATACGCAGTATTTT. Translating gives CASSRTSGVDTQYF.

CDR3 DNA sequence: TGTGCCAGCAGCTTAGCTCGGTTAGCTCTACCAAAGGGAGAGACCCAGTACTTC. It codes for CASSLARLALPKGETQYF. The rearrangement uses TRBV7-8 and TRBJ2-5; D is unclear. The CDR3 has 18 amino acids. Germline V gives CDR1 SGHVS, CDR2 FQNEAQ. V was cut by 0 bases and J by 4 bases, with 21 bases left in between. Using reference TRBV7-8 and TRBJ2-5 for the parts outside the CDR3, the full variable domain is GAGVSQSPRYKVAKRGQDVALRCDPISGHVSLFWYQQALGQGPEFLTYFQNEAQLDKSGLPSDRFFAERPEGSVSTLKIQRTQQEDSAVYLCASSLARLALPKGETQYFGPGTRLLVL.

There are a few counts of this clonotype. This sequence joins TRBV3-1 and TRBJ1-2, with 7 bases fitting TRBD1. The CDR3 runs to 13 residues. Trimming took 5 bases from V and 3 from J; bases not matched to a gene: 3. Germline assignment: CDR1 LGHDT and CDR2 YNNKEL (reference sequence). The CDR3 loop reads CASSSGQYYGYTF. The CDR3 coding sequence is TGTGCCAGCAGCTCGGGACAGTACTATGGCTACACCTTC.

Ten or more counts support this clonotype. The rearrangement links TRBV10-3 to TRBJ2-7; D is unresolved. The CDR3 has 12 amino acids. With 0 bases removed from V and 5 bases from J, the gap between germline ends came to 5 bases. The germline V gene encodes CDR1 ENHRY and CDR2 SYGVKD. In nucleotides, the CDR3 is TGTGCCATCAGTGAGTCCCGGGACGAGCAGTACTTC. Encoded protein: CAISESRDEQYF.